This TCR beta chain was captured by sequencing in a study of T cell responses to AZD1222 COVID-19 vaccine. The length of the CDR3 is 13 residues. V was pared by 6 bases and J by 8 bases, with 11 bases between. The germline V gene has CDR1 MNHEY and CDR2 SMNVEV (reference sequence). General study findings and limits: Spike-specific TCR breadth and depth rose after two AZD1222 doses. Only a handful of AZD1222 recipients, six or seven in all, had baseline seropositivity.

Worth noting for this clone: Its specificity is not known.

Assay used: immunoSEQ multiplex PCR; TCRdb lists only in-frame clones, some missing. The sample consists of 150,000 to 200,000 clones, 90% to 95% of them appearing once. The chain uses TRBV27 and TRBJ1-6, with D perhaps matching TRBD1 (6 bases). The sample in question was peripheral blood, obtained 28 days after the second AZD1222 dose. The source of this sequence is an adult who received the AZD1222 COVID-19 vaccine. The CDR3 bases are TGTGCCAGCAGGCAGGGGTCTTATTCACCCCTCCACTTT. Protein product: CASRQGSYSPLHF.